One T cell receptor beta chain is described in this entry. Its antigen remains unknown. The record originates from a study of T-cell reconstitution after alpha-beta-depleted transplantation in children. Unique molecular identifiers were incorporated during preparation of the TCRbeta library. TCRdb re-analysed the PCR reads in MiXCR, keeping a single row per CDR3 protein. This table has approximately 250,000 distinct CDR3 sequences, about 25% appearing once. Study-level findings and limits: Reports say that about two months after transplant, the alpha-beta T cells came out of several hundred graft clones that had expanded.

The V and J ends lost 2 bases and 8 bases respectively, with 15 bases between them. The germline V gene encodes CDR1 SGHNT and CDR2 YYREEE (reference sequence). The CDR3 consists of 14 residues. Specimen: PBMCs, collected before TCRalphabeta/CD19-depleted stem cell transplant. The chain uses TRBV5-4 and TRBJ2-3; D may be TRBD1 or TRBD2 (5 bases each). This TCR was sampled from a girl aged 2-10 years with Fanconi anemia, due to receive a stem cell transplant. As DNA, the CDR3 is TGTGCCAGCAGCTTCGACAGACGTGAGGGTACGCAGTATTTT. Protein: CASSFDRREGTQYF.